Below, 8 T cell receptor beta chains from the same sample are listed, as sequenced in a study of blood T cells in healthy people across ages (dated by TCRdb to about 2015). Library construction relied on 5' RACE. The instrument given in TCRdb is Illumina HiSeq 2500. The second PCR ran for about 6 to 12 cycles and used a J-beta primer mix along with a sample-barcoded 5' primer. TCRdb reprocessed the public reads (quality trimming at Q25 with fastp, clone calling with MiXCR) and kept in-frame beta chains. A single entry per CDR3 protein holds the most common genes and DNA from its merged rows. Present in this sample are about 1,600,000 distinct CDR3 sequences, 42% of which were seen just once. 7.9% of the sample belongs to the ten largest clones. The sequenced sample was blood. The receptors derive from a woman aged 18-30 years in good health.

This clonotype is a singleton in its sample. The chain is built from TRBV29-1 and TRBJ1-1; D is undetermined. The CDR3 contains 12 residues. Germline CDR1 SQVTM, CDR2 ANQGSEA. Trimming took 7 bases from V and 3 from J, leaving 12 bases between them. The CDR3: CSGGERDTEAFF. The CDR3 DNA reads TGCAGCGGGGGAGAAAGGGACACTGAAGCTTTCTTT.

The chain carries TRBV7-2 and TRBJ2-1, with 8 bases aligning to TRBD2. This CDR3 comprises 15 residues. Germline V gene data show CDR1 as SGHTA and CDR2 as FQGNSA. V shed 5 bases and J 4 bases; nucleotides not matched to a gene: 7. The CDR3 loop is CASSPRLAPYNEQFF. The CDR3 DNA reads as TGTGCCAGCAGCCCCCGACTAGCGCCATACAATGAGCAGTTCTTC.

This chain connects TRBV5-1 to TRBJ2-7; the D gene is possibly TRBD1 (6 bases). V was cut by 5 bases and J by 0 bases, with 18 bases left in between. Germline CDR1 SGHRS, CDR2 YFSETQ. The CDR3 is 16 residues long. The CDR3 region is CASRSGTPRPSYEQYF. CDR3 nucleotides: TGCGCCAGCAGATCCGGGACACCCCGCCCCTCCTACGAGCAGTACTTC.

The gene calls are TRBV7-9 and TRBJ2-4, with a possible D match to TRBD1 (5 bases). V lost 1 base and J lost 6, with 16 bases in between. The germline V gene has CDR1 SEHNR and CDR2 FQNEAQ (reference sequence). The CDR3 totals 16 residues. CDR3 residues: CASSLGSGLEGNIQYF. The CDR3, as DNA: TGTGCCAGCAGCTTAGGATCAGGGTTGGAAGGAAACATTCAGTACTTC.

The chain carries TRBV5-1 and TRBJ2-3; TRBD2 is a possible D gene (5 bases). This CDR3 region has 15 residues. Germline CDR1 is SGHRS and CDR2 is YFSETQ. Trimming shortened V by 0 bases and J by 3 bases, and 11 bases separated the two germline ends. The CDR3: CASSLGRPGTDTQYF. In nucleotides, the CDR3 is TGCGCCAGCAGCTTGGGCAGGCCGGGGACAGATACGCAGTATTTT.

This clonotype was recorded a few times. The V call is TRBV7-2, the J call TRBJ2-3; 11 bases are a match to TRBD2. CDR1 and CDR2 from the germline V gene are SGHTA and FQGNSA. J was trimmed by 2 bases and V by 6 bases; bases with no gene match: 13. The CDR3 spans 18 residues. This chain's CDR3 is CASRTGTSGWGATDTQYF. CDR3 nucleotide sequence: TGTGCCAGCAGGACCGGGACTAGCGGCTGGGGGGCCACAGATACGCAGTATTTT.

This CDR3 reads CASSFLAGAVTIETQYF. The CDR3 DNA reads TGTGCCAGCAGTTTTTTGGCGGGAGCAGTTACCATAGAGACCCAGTACTTC. The chain carries TRBV28 and TRBJ2-5; 7 bases match TRBD2. The CDR3 loop spans 17 amino acids. The V gene's germline CDR1 is MDHEN and CDR2 SYDVKM. The ends lost 3 bases at V and 4 bases at J; junction bases unmatched: 14. The full variable domain, rest sourced from reference TRBV28 and TRBJ2-5, is DVKVTQSSRYLVKRTGEKVFLECVQDMDHENMFWYRQDPGLGLRLIYFSYDVKMKEKGDIPEGYSVSREKKERFSLILESASTNQTSMYLCASSFLAGAVTIETQYFGPGTRLLVL.

This rearrangement joins TRBV11-1 to TRBJ2-1; tentatively, D is TRBD2 (6 bases). Germline lookup yields CDR1 SGHAT and CDR2 FQDESV (reference sequence). The CDR3 consists of 15 residues. V gave up 2 bases and J gave up 4 bases, with 12 bases separating them. The CDR3 spells CASSLKSGWYNEQFF. Written as DNA, the CDR3 is TGTGCCAGCAGCTTAAAAAGCGGGTGGTACAATGAGCAGTTCTTC.